The rows below give T cell receptor beta chains drawn from one sample of a study of identical twins. TCRdb redid the calling of the 5' RACE reads with MiXCR, one entry per CDR3 protein. The sample carries roughly 750,000 distinct CDR3 sequences, 20% to 25% recorded once. This sample was also put to use in a study of T cells expressing NK-cell markers.

The material sequenced was PBMCs. These receptors were obtained from a woman under 30 in good health. Each CDR3 is given with its conserved first and last residue. D genes are given only for firm matches. A clone size is listed for some rows: how often the clone was seen (once, few, many), or a class if it is expanded.

TRBD2 | TRBJ2-1 | many | TRBV11-2 | TGTGCCAGCAGCCACGGACTAGCGGGAGTTCCCCTTTACAATGAGCAGTTCTTC | CASSHGLAGVPLYNEQFF
. | TRBJ2-1 | . | TRBV20-1 | TGCAGTGCTAGTCCTACGGGAGTGGCGGGGGCGCAGTTCTTC | CSASPTGVAGAQFF
. | TRBJ1-1 | . | TRBV6-5 | TGTGCCAGCAGCTTCTCCGGAGAAAGGACTGAAGCTTTCTTT | CASSFSGERTEAFF
TRBD1 | TRBJ1-5 | . | TRBV6-1 | TGTGCCAGCAGTCAGACAGGGGCGAGGGAGCCCCAGCATTTT | CASSQTGAREPQHF
. | TRBJ2-7 | . | TRBV7-8 | TGTGCCAGCAGCTTAGAAGAACAGGGTGTTCGGGAGCAGTACTTC | CASSLEEQGVREQYF
. | TRBJ2-2 | . | TRBV9 | TGTGCCAGCTCAAGCGGCACCGTCGCCGGGGAGCTGTTTTTT | CASSSGTVAGELFF
. | TRBJ2-5 | . | TRBV4-3 | TGCGCCAGCAGCCAGTCCTGGTGGGGCGAGACCCAGTACTTC | CASSQSWWGETQYF
. | TRBJ2-7 | few | TRBV5-1 | TGCGCCAGCAGCTTGGTTGTTTCTGGTCATTACGAGCAGTACTTC | CASSLVVSGHYEQYF
. | TRBJ2-1 | . | TRBV6-1 | TGTGCCAGCAGTGGCCGGGACTACAATGAGCAGTTCTTC | CASSGRDYNEQFF
. | TRBJ1-2 | . | TRBV7-9 | TGTGCCAGCAGCTTAGGGGTTGGGCGCAACTATGGCTACACCTTC | CASSLGVGRNYGYTF
TRBD1 | TRBJ2-5 | few | TRBV20-1 | TGCAGTGCTCAGGACAGGGACGGGGAGACCCAGTACTTC | CSAQDRDGETQYF
. | TRBJ2-5 | . | TRBV7-9 | TGTGCCAGCGGCTTAGTGACGGGAAGGGAGACCCAGTACTTC | CASGLVTGRETQYF
. | TRBJ2-3 | many | TRBV25-1 | TGTGCCAGCAGTGAAATTGCGGCAGGGGCCTTGGCAGATACGCAGTATTTT | CASSEIAAGALADTQYF
. | TRBJ1-5 | . | TRBV20-1 | TGCAGTGCTAGAGGCCCCCAGGGGCCCCAGCATTTT | CSARGPQGPQHF
TRBD2 | TRBJ2-1 | many | TRBV12-3/TRBV12-4 | TGTGCCAGCAGCTCCGGGACTAGCGGGAGAGGGGAGCAGTTCTTC | CASSSGTSGRGEQFF
. | TRBJ2-4 | many | TRBV7-9 | TGTGCCAGCAGCTTGCCCGAAAACATTCAGTACTTC | CASSLPENIQYF
. | TRBJ1-2 | many | TRBV12-3/TRBV12-4 | TGTGCCAGCAGTATCGGACCTGCCCTTGGCTACACCTTC | CASSIGPALGYTF
. | TRBJ2-2 | . | TRBV12-3/TRBV12-4 | TGTGCCAGCATGCGGGGTAGCGGACTAACCGGGGAGCTGTTTTTT | CASMRGSGLTGELFF
TRBD2 | TRBJ2-5 | few | TRBV12-3/TRBV12-4 | TGTGCCAGCAGGACTGACGGCGGGGGGATTATGACCCAGTACTTC | CASRTDGGGIMTQYF
. | TRBJ1-6 | . | TRBV5-1 | TGCGCCAGCAGCTTGGACCCCCTTCCTTCACCCCTCCACTTT | CASSLDPLPSPLHF
. | TRBJ1-2 | . | TRBV5-1 | TGCGCCAGCAGCTTGGCACCCACTAACTATGGCTACACCTTC | CASSLAPTNYGYTF
. | TRBJ2-7 | . | TRBV5-6 | TGTGCCAGCAGTAGACTGTCAGCCTACGAGCAGTACTTC | CASSRLSAYEQYF
. | TRBJ2-7 | . | TRBV2 | TGTGCCAGCAGGGGCCACGTCCACGAGCAGTACTTC | CASRGHVHEQYF
TRBD2 | TRBJ2-7 | few | TRBV6-1 | TGTGCCAGCACCCCCCGGCTAGCGGACCCCCAATGGGACTTC | CASTPRLADPQWDF
. | TRBJ2-2 | . | TRBV7-3 | TGTGCCAGCAGTCAACAGGGTCGACTGAACACCGGGGAGCTGTTTTTT | CASSQQGRLNTGELFF
. | TRBJ2-2 | . | TRBV4-1 | TGCGCCAGCAGCCAAGAGACGGTTTCGAGGACCGGGGAGCTGTTTTTT | CASSQETVSRTGELFF
TRBD2 | TRBJ2-5 | few | TRBV20-1 | TGCAGTGCCCCTCGCCTAGCGGGAAGCCAAGAGACCCAGTACTTC | CSAPRLAGSQETQYF
TRBD2 | TRBJ2-7 | . | TRBV20-1 | TGCAGTGCTAGACGGACTAGCGGGAGAATCAACGAGCAGTACTTC | CSARRTSGRINEQYF
TRBD2 | TRBJ2-5 | many | TRBV5-1 | TGCGCCAGCACCCCTGGATGGCGGGAGTTCCAAGAGACCCAGTACTTC | CASTPGWREFQETQYF
. | TRBJ1-1 | . | TRBV7-2 | TGTGCCAGCAGCTTAGAGTTAATCCTCGCGGAAGCTTTCTTT | CASSLELILAEAFF
. | TRBJ2-1 | few | TRBV7-6 | TGTGCCAGCAGCCAGCATTCAGTAGCGGTAGGGAATGAGCAGTTCTTC | CASSQHSVAVGNEQFF
. | TRBJ2-7 | few | TRBV7-8 | TGTGCCAGCAGCTTAGTAGCTGGCAGGGTTGGATACGAGCAGTACTTC | CASSLVAGRVGYEQYF
TRBD1 | TRBJ2-7 | . | TRBV30 | TGTGCCTCGACCCCGACAGGGAACGAGCAGTACTTC | CASTPTGNEQYF
. | TRBJ1-6 | few | TRBV27 | TGTGCCAGCAGTTTATCCAGCTTATGGAGTCCCCATTCACCCCTCCACTTT | CASSLSSLWSPHSPLHF
. | TRBJ2-1 | . | TRBV2 | TGTGCCAGCAAGTCACGGGACTTACACAATGAGCAGTTCTTC | CASKSRDLHNEQFF
. | TRBJ2-7 | few | TRBV6-5 | TGTGCCAGCAGTTATGCGGAGGGGGCCTACGAGCAGTACTTC | CASSYAEGAYEQYF